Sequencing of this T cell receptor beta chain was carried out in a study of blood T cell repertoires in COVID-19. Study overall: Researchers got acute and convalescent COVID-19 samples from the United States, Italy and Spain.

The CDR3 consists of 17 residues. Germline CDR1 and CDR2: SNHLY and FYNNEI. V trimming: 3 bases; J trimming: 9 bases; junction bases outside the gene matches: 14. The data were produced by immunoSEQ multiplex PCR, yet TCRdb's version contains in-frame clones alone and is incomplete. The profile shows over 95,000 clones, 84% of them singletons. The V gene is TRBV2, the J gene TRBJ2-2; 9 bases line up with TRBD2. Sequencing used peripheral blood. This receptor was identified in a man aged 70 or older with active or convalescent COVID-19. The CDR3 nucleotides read TGTGCCAGCAGTGAGGGACTAGCCGGGGGAACGGGCCGGGAGCTGTTTTTT. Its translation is CASSEGLAGGTGRELFF.